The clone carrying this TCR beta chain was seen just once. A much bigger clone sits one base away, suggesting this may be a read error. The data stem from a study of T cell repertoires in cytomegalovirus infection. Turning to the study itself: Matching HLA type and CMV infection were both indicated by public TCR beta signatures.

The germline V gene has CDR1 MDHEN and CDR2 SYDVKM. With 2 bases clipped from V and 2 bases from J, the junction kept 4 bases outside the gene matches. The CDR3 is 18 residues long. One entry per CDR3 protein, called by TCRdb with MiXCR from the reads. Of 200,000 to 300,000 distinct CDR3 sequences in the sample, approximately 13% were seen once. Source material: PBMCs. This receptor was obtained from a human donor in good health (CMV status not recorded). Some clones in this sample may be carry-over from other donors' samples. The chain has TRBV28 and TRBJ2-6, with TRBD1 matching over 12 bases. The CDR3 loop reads CASSLGGTGGAGANVLTF. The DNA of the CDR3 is TGTGCCAGCAGTTTAGGGGGGACAGGGGGCGCTGGGGCCAACGTCCTGACTTTC.